The subject of this entry is one TCR beta chain. This sample was taken from a study of T-cell reconstitution after alpha-beta-depleted transplantation in children. Trimming left V 3 bases short and J 4 bases short, with 15 bases between. Germline loops: CDR1 ENHRY, CDR2 SYGVKD. The CDR3 extends over 15 amino acids. Unique molecular identifiers tagged the TCRbeta library. One entry per CDR3 protein, called by TCRdb with MiXCR from the PCR reads. The sample shows roughly 790,000 distinct CDR3 sequences, roughly 15% of them seen only once. This TCR came from a male patient aged 10-17 years who had a stem cell transplant for acute lymphoblastic leukemia, so the T cells may come from the graft donor. This chain uses TRBV10-3 with TRBJ1-1, with TRBD1 as a possible D gene (5 bases). The sequences come from PBMCs, mostly from graft donor cells, collected 360 days after TCRalphabeta/CD19-depleted stem cell transplant. CDR3 protein: CAISEFGGAATEAFF. The CDR3 coding sequence is TGTGCCATCAGTGAATTTGGTGGGGCGGCCACTGAAGCTTTCTTT.